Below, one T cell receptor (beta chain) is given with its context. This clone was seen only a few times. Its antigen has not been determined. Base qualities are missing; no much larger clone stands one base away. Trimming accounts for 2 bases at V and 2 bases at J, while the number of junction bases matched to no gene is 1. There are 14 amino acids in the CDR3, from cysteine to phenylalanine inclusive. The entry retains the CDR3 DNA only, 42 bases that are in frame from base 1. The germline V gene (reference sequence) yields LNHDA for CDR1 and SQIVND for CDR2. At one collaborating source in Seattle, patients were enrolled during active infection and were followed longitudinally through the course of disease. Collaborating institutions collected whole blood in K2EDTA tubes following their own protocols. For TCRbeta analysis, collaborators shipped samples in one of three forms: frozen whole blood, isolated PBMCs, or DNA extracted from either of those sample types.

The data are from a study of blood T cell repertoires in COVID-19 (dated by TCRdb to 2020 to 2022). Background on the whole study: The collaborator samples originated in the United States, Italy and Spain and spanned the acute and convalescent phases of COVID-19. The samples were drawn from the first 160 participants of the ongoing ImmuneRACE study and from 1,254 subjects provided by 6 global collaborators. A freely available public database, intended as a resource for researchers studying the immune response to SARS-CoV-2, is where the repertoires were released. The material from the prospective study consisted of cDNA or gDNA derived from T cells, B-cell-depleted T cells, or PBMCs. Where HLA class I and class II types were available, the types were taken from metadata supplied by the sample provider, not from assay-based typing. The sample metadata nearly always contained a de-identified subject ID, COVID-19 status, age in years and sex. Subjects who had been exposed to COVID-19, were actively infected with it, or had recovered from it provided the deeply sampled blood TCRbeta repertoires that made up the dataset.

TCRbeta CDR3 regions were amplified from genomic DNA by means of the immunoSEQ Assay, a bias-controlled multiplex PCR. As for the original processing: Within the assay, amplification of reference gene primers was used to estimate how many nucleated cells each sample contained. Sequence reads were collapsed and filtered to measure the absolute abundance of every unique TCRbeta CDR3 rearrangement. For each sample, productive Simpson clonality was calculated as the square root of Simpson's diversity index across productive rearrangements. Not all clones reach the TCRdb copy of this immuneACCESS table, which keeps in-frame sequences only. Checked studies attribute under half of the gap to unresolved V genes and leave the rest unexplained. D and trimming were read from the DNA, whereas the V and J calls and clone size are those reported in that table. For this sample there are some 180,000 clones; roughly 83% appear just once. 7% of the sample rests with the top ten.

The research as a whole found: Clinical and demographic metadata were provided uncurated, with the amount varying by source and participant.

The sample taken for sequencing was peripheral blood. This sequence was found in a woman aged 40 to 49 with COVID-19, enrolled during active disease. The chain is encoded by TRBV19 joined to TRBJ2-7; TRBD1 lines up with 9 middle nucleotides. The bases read TGTGCCAGTAGTATATACAGGGGGCCCTACGAGCAGTACTTC. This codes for CASSIYRGPYEQYF.